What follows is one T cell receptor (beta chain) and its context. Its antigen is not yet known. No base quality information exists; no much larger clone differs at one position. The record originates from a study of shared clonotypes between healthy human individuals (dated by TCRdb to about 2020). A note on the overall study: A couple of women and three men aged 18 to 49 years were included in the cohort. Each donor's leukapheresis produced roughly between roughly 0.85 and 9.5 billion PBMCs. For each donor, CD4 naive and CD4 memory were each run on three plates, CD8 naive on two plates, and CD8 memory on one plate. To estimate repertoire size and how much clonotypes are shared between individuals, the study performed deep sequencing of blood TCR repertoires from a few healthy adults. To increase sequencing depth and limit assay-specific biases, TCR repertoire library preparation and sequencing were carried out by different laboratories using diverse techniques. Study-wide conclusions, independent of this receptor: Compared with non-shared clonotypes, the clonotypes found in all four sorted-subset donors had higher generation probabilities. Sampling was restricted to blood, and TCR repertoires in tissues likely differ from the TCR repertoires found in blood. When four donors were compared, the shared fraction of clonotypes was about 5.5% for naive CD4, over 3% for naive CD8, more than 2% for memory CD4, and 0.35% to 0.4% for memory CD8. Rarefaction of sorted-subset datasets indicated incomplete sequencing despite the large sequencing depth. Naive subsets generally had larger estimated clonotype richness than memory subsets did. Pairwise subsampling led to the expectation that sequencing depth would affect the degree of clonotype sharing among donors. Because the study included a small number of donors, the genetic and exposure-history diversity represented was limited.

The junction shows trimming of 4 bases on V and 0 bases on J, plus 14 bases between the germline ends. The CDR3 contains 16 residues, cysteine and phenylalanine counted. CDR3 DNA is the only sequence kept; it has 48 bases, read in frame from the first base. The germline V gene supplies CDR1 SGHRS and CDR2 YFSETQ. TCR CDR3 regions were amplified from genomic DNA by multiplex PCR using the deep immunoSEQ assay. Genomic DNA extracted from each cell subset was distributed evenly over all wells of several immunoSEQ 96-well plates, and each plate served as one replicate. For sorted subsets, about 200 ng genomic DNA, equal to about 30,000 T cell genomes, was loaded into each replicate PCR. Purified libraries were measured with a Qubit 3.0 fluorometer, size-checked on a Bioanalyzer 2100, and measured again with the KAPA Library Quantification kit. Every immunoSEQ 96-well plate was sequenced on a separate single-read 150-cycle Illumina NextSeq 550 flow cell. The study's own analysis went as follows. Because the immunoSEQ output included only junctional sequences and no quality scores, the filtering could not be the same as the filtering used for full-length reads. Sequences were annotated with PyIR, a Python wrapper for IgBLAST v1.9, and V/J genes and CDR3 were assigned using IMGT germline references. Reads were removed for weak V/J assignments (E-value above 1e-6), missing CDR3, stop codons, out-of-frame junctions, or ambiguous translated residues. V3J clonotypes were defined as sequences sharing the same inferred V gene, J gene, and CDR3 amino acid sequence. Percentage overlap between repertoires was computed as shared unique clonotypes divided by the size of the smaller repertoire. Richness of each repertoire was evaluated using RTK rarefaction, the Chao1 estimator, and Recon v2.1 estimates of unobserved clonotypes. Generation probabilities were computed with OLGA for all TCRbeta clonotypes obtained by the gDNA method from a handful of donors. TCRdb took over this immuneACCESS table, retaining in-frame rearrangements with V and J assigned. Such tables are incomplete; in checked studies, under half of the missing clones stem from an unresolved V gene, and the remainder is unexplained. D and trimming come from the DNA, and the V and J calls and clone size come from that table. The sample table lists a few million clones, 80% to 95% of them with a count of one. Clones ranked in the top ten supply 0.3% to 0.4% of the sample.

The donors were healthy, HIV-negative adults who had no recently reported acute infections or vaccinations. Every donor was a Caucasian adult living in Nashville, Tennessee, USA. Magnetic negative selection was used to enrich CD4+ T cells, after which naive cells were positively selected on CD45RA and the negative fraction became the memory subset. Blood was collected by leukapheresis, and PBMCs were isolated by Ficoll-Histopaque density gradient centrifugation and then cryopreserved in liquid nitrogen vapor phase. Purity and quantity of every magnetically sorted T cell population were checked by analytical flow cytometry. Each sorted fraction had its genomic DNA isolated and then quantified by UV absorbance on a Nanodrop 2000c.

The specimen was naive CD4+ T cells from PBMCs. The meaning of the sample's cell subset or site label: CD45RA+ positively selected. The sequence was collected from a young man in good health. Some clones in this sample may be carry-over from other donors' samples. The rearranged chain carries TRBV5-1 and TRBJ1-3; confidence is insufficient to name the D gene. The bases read TGCGCCAGCAGCCCCCGGACGGTCCGCTCTGGAAACACCATATATTTT. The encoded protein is CASSPRTVRSGNTIYF.